This TCR beta chain was identified during a study of Ad26.COV2.S vaccination and SARS-CoV-2 variants. Whole-study results and caveats: Similar non-spike TCR breadth was observed in recipients of vaccine and of placebo.

The CDR3 consists of 17 residues. V shed 0 bases and J shed 0 bases, with 9 bases lying between them. The germline V gene encodes CDR1 MNHEY and CDR2 SVGEGT. Treatment reported: some 20 received Ad26.COV2.S at low or high dose, single or two shots; roughly five received placebo; per-sample allocation not given. It was on day 63 after the first vaccine or placebo injection that samples were taken. As regards this clone: Its antigen is still unknown.

Sequenced by immunoSEQ multiplex PCR; TCRdb stores in-frame clones only, minus some. Of about 410,000 clones in the sample, roughly 90% were seen once. This receptor was taken from a person between 18 and 65 years old who received the Ad26.COV2.S COVID-19 vaccine or a placebo. The specimen comprised peripheral blood, sampled in a trial of Ad26.COV2.S vaccine versus placebo. This chain uses TRBV6-2 or TRBV6-3 with TRBJ1-6; D unclear. As DNA, the CDR3 is TGTGCCAGCAGTTACTCGATGTCGAGCTCCTATAATTCACCCCTCCACTTT. It codes for CASSYSMSSSYNSPLHF.